This T cell receptor beta chain originates from a study of cytomegalovirus exposure and HLA in healthy donors. General study results and limits: Several V segments, TRBV6-2 and TRBV6-3 among them, could not be told apart and were dropped. In a later analysis, specific HLA alleles were associated with around 17,000 TCR beta sequences at a 0.05 false discovery rate. Analyses of presence/absence relied on an assumption of roughly uniform sequencing depth across donors.

On this clone itself: Antigen: not known.

PCR was performed using 60 Vbeta and 13 Jbeta primers. Using immunoSEQ multiplex PCR, the repertoire was profiled, and TCRdb retains in-frame clones only, with some absent. The sample lists more than 100,000 clones, around 79% occurring once. The J segment lost 2 bases and the V segment lost 7 bases, leaving 8 bases of the junction unmatched. The CDR3 has 14 residues. The germline V gene has CDR1 MNHEY and CDR2 SVGAGI. The gene calls are TRBV6-5 and TRBJ2-7, with 7 bases lining up with TRBD1. The material sequenced was PBMCs. The clonotype originates from a man aged 50-60 years in good health and CMV-seropositive. This chain's CDR3 is CASTETGSTYEQYF. The DNA for the CDR3 is TGTGCCAGCACGGAGACAGGGAGCACCTACGAGCAGTACTTC.